The following is a TCR beta chain sequence with its context. Its antigen is undetermined. These data are taken from a study of CD4+ T cells in melanoma. Notes on the study in general: A reported correlation linked neoantigen-specific CD4+ T cells to CD8+, macrophage and B cell function. Neoantigen-specific CD4+ T cells in melanoma reportedly had diverse differentiation states.

Profiling relied on immunoSEQ multiplex PCR, and the TCRdb table lists in-frame clones only, not all of them. Among about 140,000 clones listed, approximately 91% were seen once. This CDR3 region has 12 residues. V lost 8 bases and J lost 16; bases outside the gene matches: 13. Germline V gene sequence: CDR1 SNHLY, CDR2 FYNNEI. The TCR originated in a human donor with melanoma. This sequence joins TRBV2 and TRBJ1-5; 8 nucleotides agree with TRBD1. CDR3 region: CASDRGDRPPHF. The CDR3 DNA reads as TGTGCCAGCGACAGGGGCGACCGTCCCCCACATTTT.